Listed here are 15 T cell receptor beta chains from one sample, sequenced in a study of a mutant IDH1 vaccine in newly diagnosed glioma. Time point in this sample: baseline, week 1 (first vaccination visit). Treatment reported: pre-vaccination baseline after standard-of-care therapy. Measured with immunoSEQ multiplex PCR; TCRdb has only the in-frame clones, and not every one. The sample yields about 36,000 clones, around 78% seen once. The input for sequencing was PBMCs, taken from a glioma patient treated with radiotherapy, temozolomide or both. These receptors came from a man aged 35 to 55 with glioma. Some clones in this sample may be carry-over from other donors' samples.

Only one count was recorded for this clone. The V call is TRBV6-5, the J call TRBJ1-4; 7 nucleotides match TRBD1. V dropped 2 bases and J dropped 8; count of bases not matched to a gene: 5. Germline-derived CDR1 and CDR2 are MNHEY and SVGAGI. The CDR3 has 14 residues. The CDR3 sequence is CASSYDRDGEKLFF. The DNA of the CDR3 is TGTGCCAGCAGTTACGACAGGGACGGAGAAAAACTGTTTTTT.

This clone appeared a single time. V and J are TRBV19 and TRBJ1-1; D is possibly TRBD1 (5 bases). The CDR3 consists of 15 residues. The V end was cut by 5 bases, the J end by 0 bases, with 13 bases between. Germline CDR1 is LNHDA and CDR2 is SQIVND (reference sequence). CDR3 residues: CASSLGGLMNTEAFF. CDR3 DNA: TGTGCCAGTAGTCTCGGGGGTTTGATGAACACTGAAGCTTTCTTT.

This clone was recorded a few times. This chain connects TRBV29-1 to TRBJ2-3, with D hard to call. Germline assignment: CDR1 SQVTM and CDR2 ANQGSEA. This CDR3 comprises 12 residues. V lost 7 bases to trimming and J lost 5 bases, with 13 bases between them. The CDR3 loop is CSAGPRGDTQYF. The CDR3 DNA reads TGCAGCGCTGGGCCCCGCGGAGATACGCAGTATTTT.

The chain has TRBV9 and TRBJ1-1; perhaps TRBD1 as D (5 bases). Germline CDR1 is SGDLS and CDR2 is YYNGEE. This CDR3 has 16 residues. V was trimmed by 0 bases and J by 4 bases, leaving 16 bases between them. CDR3 amino acids: CASSVGITGVVTEAFF. The CDR3 DNA is TGTGCCAGCAGCGTAGGGATCACAGGCGTTGTCACTGAAGCTTTCTTT. Using reference TRBV9 and TRBJ1-1 for the parts outside the CDR3, the full variable domain is DSGVTQTPKHLITATGQRVTLRCSPRSGDLSVYWYQQSLDQGLQFLIQYYNGEERAKGNILERFSAQQFPDLHSELNLSSLELGDSALYFCASSVGITGVVTEAFFGQGTRLTVV.

This clone was seen only a few times. The chain combines TRBV6-4 with TRBJ2-3, with 12 bases aligning to TRBD2. The J segment lost 4 bases and the V segment lost 4 bases, leaving 0 bases of the junction unmatched. The CDR3 is 14 residues long. Germline V gene sequence: CDR1 MRHNA, CDR2 SNTAGT. CDR3 nucleotides: TGTGCCAGCAGTGCTAGCGGGGGGGCAGATACGCAGTATTTT. Its protein product is CASSASGGADTQYF.

V and J are TRBV10-3 and TRBJ1-2; 9 bases map to TRBD1. The CDR3 length is 11 residues. In germline, CDR1 is ENHRY, CDR2 SYGVKD. Trimming removed 10 bases from V and 7 bases from J; junction bases left unmatched: 4. CDR3 nucleotides: TGTGCCACCAGGACAGGGGCTGGCTACACCTTC. Translated: CATRTGAGYTF.

This rearrangement joins TRBV9 to TRBJ1-3; D is perhaps TRBD1 (5 bases). V shed 1 base and J shed 2 bases, with 7 bases lying between them. CDR1 SGDLS and CDR2 YYNGEE come from the germline V gene. This CDR3 has 14 amino acids. CDR3 sequence: CASSVQGAGNTIYF. Here the CDR3 DNA reads TGTGCCAGCAGCGTACAGGGTGCTGGAAACACCATATATTTT.

V usage is TRBV21-1 and J usage is TRBJ1-6; the tabulated D call, TRBD1, remains unverified against the DNA. TRBV21-1 is a recognized pseudogene. CDR3 length: 17 amino acids. In DNA form, the CDR3 reads TGTGCCAGCAGAAGAACAGGGGCAATCTCCTATAATTCACCCCTCCACTTT. It specifies CASRRTGAISYNSPLHF.

This clone showed up just a few times. The genes are TRBV18 and TRBJ2-1; TRBD1 aligns across 8 bases. The CDR3 sequence is 16 residues long. V was clipped by 2 bases and J by 8 bases; unmatched bases: 11. From germline, CDR1 is KGHSH and CDR2 LQKENI. CDR3 region: CASSPYVSGGTDEQFF. As DNA, the CDR3 is TGTGCCAGCTCACCATATGTTTCAGGGGGCACCGATGAGCAGTTCTTC.

This clone was seen only a few times. The rearrangement uses TRBV6-5 and TRBJ1-1; D is unresolved. The length of the CDR3 is 13 residues. CDR1 is MNHEY, CDR2 SVGAGI, per germline. Trimming took off 2 bases at V and 1 base at J, with 5 bases between the two ends. This CDR3 is CASSYTPNTEAFF. The CDR3 bases are TGTGCCAGCAGTTACACCCCGAACACTGAAGCTTTCTTT.

The rearrangement links TRBV29-1 to TRBJ2-2, with D possibly called TRBD1 or TRBD2 (5 bases each). CDR3 length: 14 amino acids. Germline V CDR1 and CDR2: SQVTM, ANQGSEA. Trimming took off 4 bases at V and 5 bases at J, with 14 bases between the two ends. CDR3 amino acids: CSVGEGLRTGELFF. CDR3 nucleotides: TGCAGCGTTGGCGAGGGGCTTCGGACCGGGGAGCTGTTTTTT.

This clone was counted only a few times. V and J are TRBV19 and TRBJ1-1; D might be TRBD1 (5 bases). V was cut by 6 bases and J by 10 bases, with 18 bases left in between. CDR1 and CDR2 (germline): LNHDA, SQIVND (reference sequence). This CDR3 spans 13 amino acids. The CDR3 region is CASSEGPQVGAFF. The CDR3 DNA reads as TGTGCCAGTAGCGAGGGACCTCAGGTGGGAGCTTTCTTT.

The CDR3 reads CASSDHPNTEAFF. CDR3 bases: TGTGCCAGCAGTGATCACCCTAACACTGAAGCTTTCTTT. V gene TRBV2 combines with J gene TRBJ1-1; D is unresolved. V shed 3 bases and J shed 2 bases, with 7 bases lying between them. The CDR3 spans 13 residues. Germline values: CDR1 SNHLY, CDR2 FYNNEI. Based on the CDR3 plus reference TRBV2 and TRBJ1-1, the full variable domain is EPEVTQTPSHQVTQMGQEVILRCVPISNHLYFYWYRQILGQKVEFLVSFYNNEISEKSEIFDDQFSVERPDGSNFTLKIRSTKLEDSAMYFCASSDHPNTEAFFGQGTRLTVV.

This clone was detected only a few times. This chain links TRBV19 with TRBJ2-5, with 7 bases aligning to TRBD1. V trimming: 4 bases; J trimming: 4 bases; junction bases outside the gene matches: 6. The CDR3 is made up of 14 amino acids. CDR1 and CDR2 (germline): LNHDA, SQIVND (reference sequence). This CDR3 reads CASSTGTAGETQYF. For the CDR3, the DNA is TGTGCCAGTAGTACCGGGACAGCTGGAGAGACCCAGTACTTC.

This clone was observed a handful of times. The chain is built from TRBV9 and TRBJ1-5; D remains ambiguous. Germline V gives CDR1 SGDLS, CDR2 YYNGEE. V lost 0 bases and J lost 9, with 10 bases in between. CDR3 length: 13 amino acids. The CDR3 nucleotides read TGTGCCAGCAGCGTAGATGAAGCGCGGCCCCAGCATTTT. Its translation: CASSVDEARPQHF.